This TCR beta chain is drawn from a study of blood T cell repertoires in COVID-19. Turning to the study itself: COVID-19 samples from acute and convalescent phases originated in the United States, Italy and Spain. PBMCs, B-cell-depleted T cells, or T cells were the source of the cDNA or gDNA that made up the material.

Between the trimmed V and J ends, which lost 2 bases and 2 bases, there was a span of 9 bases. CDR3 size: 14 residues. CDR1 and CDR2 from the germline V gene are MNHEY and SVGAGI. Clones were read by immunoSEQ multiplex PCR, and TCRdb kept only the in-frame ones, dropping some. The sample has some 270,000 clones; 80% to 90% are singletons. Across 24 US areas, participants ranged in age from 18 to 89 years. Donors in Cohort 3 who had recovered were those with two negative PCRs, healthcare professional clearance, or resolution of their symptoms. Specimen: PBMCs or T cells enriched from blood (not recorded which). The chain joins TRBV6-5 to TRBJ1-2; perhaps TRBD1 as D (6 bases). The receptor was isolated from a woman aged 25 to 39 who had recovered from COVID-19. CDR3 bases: TGTGCCAGCAGTTACGGGGGGGCGAACTATGGCTACACCTTC. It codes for CASSYGGANYGYTF.